The 3 T cell receptor beta chains below all came from one sample that was sequenced in a study of blood T cell repertoires in COVID-19. Libraries were prepared by immunoSEQ multiplex PCR; TCRdb keeps only in-frame clonotypes and omits some of them. Of more than 65,000 clones in the sample, roughly 82% are singletons; the top ten hold about a fifth. Sequenced: peripheral blood. These TCRs come from an elderly woman with active or convalescent COVID-19.

This chain links TRBV7-2 with TRBJ2-5, with 9 nucleotides matching TRBD2. The V and J ends lost 4 bases and 5 bases, in that order; junction bases with no gene match: 14. Germline V gene lookup returns CDR1 SGHTA and CDR2 FQGNSA. The CDR3 is made up of 17 amino acids. In nucleotides, the CDR3 is TGTGCCAGCAGCTCCCCCCCCGGCGGGGGGGTTTTGGAGACCCAGTACTTC. It encodes CASSSPPGGGVLETQYF.

Only a few counts were recorded for this clone. This chain uses TRBV5-1 with TRBJ2-2; 7 nucleotides line up with TRBD2. The trim removed 3 bases at V and 1 base at J, leaving 3 bases unmatched. Germline CDR1 SGHRS, CDR2 YFSETQ. The CDR3 runs 15 residues. CDR3 in amino acids: CASSSKRGNTGELFF. The CDR3 DNA sequence: TGCGCCAGCAGCTCCAAGCGGGGGAACACCGGGGAGCTGTTTTTT.

The chain has TRBV5-4 and TRBJ1-2; D is possibly TRBD1 (6 bases). V was cut by 1 base and J by 9 bases, with 16 bases left in between. The CDR3 extends over 14 amino acids. Germline values: CDR1 SGHNT, CDR2 YYREEE (reference sequence). The CDR3 nucleotides read TGTGCCAGCAGCTTGACAGGGAGGGCTTGGAGCTACACCTTC. Protein: CASSLTGRAWSYTF.